This entry lists 22 T cell receptor beta chains sequenced from one sample in a study of spatial heterogeneity in lung cancer. TCRdb reanalysed the 5' RACE reads using MiXCR and keeps one entry per CDR3 protein. Here the sample spans tens of thousands of distinct CDR3 sequences, about an eighth being singletons. Time point: sample taken at primary tumor resection. The material sequenced was PBMCs, taken at surgery. The receptors shown here come from a male donor with early-stage non-small cell lung cancer.

This clonotype was counted between two and nine times. V usage is TRBV4-3 and J usage is TRBJ2-7; 12 nucleotides match TRBD1. Trimming removed 4 bases from V and 7 bases from J; junction bases left unmatched: 5. Germline values: CDR1 LGHNA, CDR2 YSLEER. There are 14 residues in the CDR3. CDR3 nucleotide sequence: TGCGCCAGCAGCCTGGGACAGGGGGCGCGGGAGCAGTACTTC. Its translation is CASSLGQGAREQYF.

This chain joins TRBV10-3 and TRBJ2-3, with TRBD2 identical over 7 bases. The CDR3 contains 15 residues. Germline CDR1 reads ENHRY; CDR2 reads SYGVKD. Germline trimming cut 0 bases from V and 2 bases from J; bases unmatched to any gene: 2. The CDR3 protein is CAISESRDYTDTQYF. The CDR3 DNA reads TGTGCCATCAGTGAGTCGAGGGACTACACAGATACGCAGTATTTT.

The rearrangement links TRBV20-1 to TRBJ2-1, with D tentatively TRBD2 (6 bases). Trimming cost V 2 bases and J 10 bases, with 21 bases left between them. The germline V gene encodes CDR1 DFQATT and CDR2 SNEGSKA (reference sequence). This CDR3 has 15 amino acids. CDR3 sequence: CSARTPGTPNGEQFF. The CDR3 region has the DNA TGCAGTGCTAGAACCCCCGGGACTCCAAATGGGGAGCAGTTCTTC.

The chain employs TRBV20-1 and TRBJ2-3; possibly TRBD1 or TRBD2 for D (6 bases each). Deletions cut 1 base from V and 4 bases from J, with 12 bases between. This CDR3 is 14 amino acids long. Germline V gene lookup returns CDR1 DFQATT and CDR2 SNEGSKA (reference sequence). The CDR3 DNA is TGCAGTGCTAGAGTAGGGGGGCAGGCAGATACGCAGTATTTT. It specifies CSARVGGQADTQYF.

This clonotype was found a few times. V is TRBV5-6 and J is TRBJ2-5, with D tentatively TRBD1 (5 bases). This CDR3 has 13 residues. Between the trimmed V and J ends, which lost 4 bases and 2 bases, there was a span of 9 bases. Germline CDR1 is SGHDT and CDR2 is YYEEEE. The CDR3 loop reads CASSKDTQETQYF. CDR3 coding DNA: TGTGCCAGCAGCAAGGACACTCAAGAGACCCAGTACTTC.

The V call is TRBV27, the J call TRBJ2-1, with a possible D match to TRBD1 (6 bases). Per germline, CDR1 MNHEY and CDR2 SMNVEV (reference sequence). The CDR3 contains 13 residues. The V and J ends lost 4 bases and 6 bases respectively, with 10 bases between them. The CDR3 reads CASSWTVANEQFF. The CDR3 DNA is TGTGCCAGCAGTTGGACAGTGGCCAATGAGCAGTTCTTC.

The chain links TRBV20-1 to TRBJ1-5; the D gene is possibly TRBD1 (6 bases). CDR1 and CDR2 (germline): DFQATT, SNEGSKA (reference sequence). V was clipped by 3 bases and J by 0 bases, with 12 bases between them. The CDR3 is 15 amino acids. The DNA of the CDR3 is TGCAGTGCTAGCACAGGGCCCTATAGCAATCAGCCCCAGCATTTT. It codes for CSASTGPYSNQPQHF.

This clonotype has a count of ten or more. This chain links TRBV12-3 or TRBV12-4 with TRBJ2-3; TRBD1 might be the D (6 bases). The CDR3 sequence is 13 residues long. Deletions cut 8 bases from V and 0 bases from J, with 9 bases between. CDR3 DNA sequence: TGTGCCAGCGTCCAGGGGAGCACAGATACGCAGTATTTT. Translating it yields CASVQGSTDTQYF.

The V and J genes are TRBV28 and TRBJ2-7; D not certain. Germline-derived CDR1 and CDR2 are MDHEN and SYDVKM. CDR3 length: 15 residues. V was trimmed by 6 bases and J by 2 bases, leaving 17 bases between them. The CDR3 coding sequence is TGTGCCAGCAGCAATCTCCTAAGCGCGCCCTACGAGCAGTACTTC. This sequence encodes CASSNLLSAPYEQYF.

This clonotype has a count of ten or more. The genes are TRBV3-1 and TRBJ2-1, with 8 bases matching TRBD2. The length of the CDR3 is 16 residues. Germline CDR1 LGHDT, CDR2 YNNKEL (reference sequence). The junction had 12 bases not matched to a gene; V was cut back by 5 bases and J by 6 bases. The CDR3 sequence is CASSKAPGGVGNEQFF. CDR3 nucleotides: TGTGCCAGCAGCAAAGCGCCGGGGGGGGTTGGCAATGAGCAGTTCTTC.

This clonotype was counted ten times or more. The CDR3 DNA sequence: TGTGCCAGCAGCTTAGCGTCCGGGAATTCACCCCTCCACTTT. This translates into CASSLASGNSPLHF. V gene TRBV7-8 combines with J gene TRBJ1-6; D not resolved. Germline loops: CDR1 SGHVS, CDR2 FQNEAQ. Trimming removed 0 bases from V and 7 bases from J, with 7 bases in between. The CDR3 has 14 amino acids.

This clonotype was detected only a few times. The chain employs TRBV6-5 and TRBJ2-7; D is unclear. In germline, CDR1 is MNHEY, CDR2 SVGAGI. The V end lost 0 bases, the J end lost 1 base, and 4 bases lay between the germline ends. The CDR3 extends over 13 amino acids. The CDR3 nucleotides read TGTGCCAGCAGTTACTCTGAGTCCTACGAGCAGTACTTC. Translating it yields CASSYSESYEQYF.

This clonotype was picked up a small number of times. The rearrangement uses TRBV14 and TRBJ1-1; D unresolved. Germline V CDR1 and CDR2: SGHDN, FVKESK. V gave up 0 bases and J gave up 11 bases, with 10 bases separating them. This CDR3 region has 12 residues. The CDR3 DNA is TGTGCCAGCAGCCAAGAGTTGGGGAGGGCTTTCTTT. Translating it yields CASSQELGRAFF.

This clonotype was counted a few times. The chain joins TRBV14 to TRBJ2-4, with D unresolved. Germline CDR1 and CDR2: SGHDN and FVKESK. The CDR3 is 13 amino acids. Trimming took off 4 bases at V and 7 bases at J, with 11 bases between the two ends. CDR3 residues: CASSLAPRNIQYF. The CDR3, as DNA: TGTGCCAGCAGCCTAGCCCCAAGGAACATTCAGTACTTC.

The chain is built from TRBV29-1 and TRBJ2-1; TRBD1 agrees at 7 bases. This CDR3 comprises 16 residues. V shed 1 base, J shed 10 bases, and the junction held 16 bases outside the gene matches. Looked up from germline, CDR1 is SQVTM and CDR2 is ANQGSEA. The DNA of the CDR3 is TGCAGCGTTGAAGCTTGGGACAGAGTCGTTTACATGGAGCAGTTCTTC. Protein sequence: CSVEAWDRVVYMEQFF.

The rearrangement joins TRBV7-2 to TRBJ2-3; D is ambiguous. Germline V gene sequence: CDR1 SGHTA, CDR2 FQGNSA. The CDR3 has 15 residues. V lost 10 bases and J 0 bases, leaving 17 bases between the germline ends. The CDR3 region has the DNA TGTGCCATTCGCCAAGGGCGGAGTAGCACAGATACGCAGTATTTT. It yields the protein CAIRQGRSSTDTQYF. Complete variable domain (other parts from reference TRBV7-2 and TRBJ2-3): GAGVSQSPSNKVTEKGKDVELRCDPISGHTALYWYRQSLGQGLEFLIYFQGNSAPDKSGLPSDRFSAERTGGSVSTLTIQRTQQEDSAVYLCAIRQGRSSTDTQYFGPGTRLTVL.

The J gene is TRBJ1-1, the V gene TRBV5-6; D not certain. The V gene lost 4 bases and the J gene lost 10 bases, with 11 bases spanning the gap. Germline loops: CDR1 SGHDT, CDR2 YYEEEE. This CDR3 comprises 11 residues. This chain's CDR3 is CASSHDNRAFF. The CDR3 DNA sequence: TGTGCCAGCAGCCACGACAATCGAGCTTTCTTT.

This clonotype was detected only a few times. The genes are TRBV10-2 and TRBJ2-7; D not resolved. The germline gives CDR1 WSHSY, CDR2 SAAADI. This CDR3 is 14 amino acids long. Trimming removed 3 bases at V and 6 bases at J, with 15 bases between. The CDR3 DNA sequence: TGCGCCAGCAGTGAATTCTCGGTCGCTCGCGAGCAGTACTTC. Amino acid sequence: CASSEFSVAREQYF.

This clonotype was seen at least ten times. The J gene is TRBJ2-7, the V gene TRBV7-9, with D possibly TRBD1 on 5 matching bases. Trimming took off 5 bases at V and 2 bases at J, with 13 bases between the two ends. From germline, CDR1 is SEHNR and CDR2 FQNEAQ (reference sequence). The CDR3 contains 14 residues. The CDR3 DNA is TGTGCCAGCAGCCCTGGGGCGGTCCCCTACGAGCAGTACTTC. This encodes CASSPGAVPYEQYF.

In its sample, this clonotype was seen a few times. The chain combines TRBV4-3 with TRBJ2-7; D is unresolved. V gave up 0 bases and J gave up 4 bases, with 7 bases separating them. The germline V gene has CDR1 LGHNA and CDR2 YSLEER. The CDR3 covers 13 residues. This CDR3 is CASSQENGYEQYF. DNA for the CDR3: TGCGCCAGCAGCCAAGAAAACGGTTACGAGCAGTACTTC.

Only a few counts were recorded for this clonotype. The chain joins TRBV12-3 or TRBV12-4 to TRBJ2-6; D is unresolved. The ends were cut back, 6 bases at V and 4 bases at J, with 13 bases in the middle. The CDR3 contains 15 residues. The CDR3 DNA reads as TGTGCCAGCAGCCCCAGACAATCCGGGGCCAACGTCCTGACTTTC. It codes for CASSPRQSGANVLTF.

This clonotype was counted only a few times. CDR3 amino acids: CASMRASYEQYF. The CDR3, as DNA: TGTGCCAGCATGCGGGCCTCCTACGAGCAGTACTTC. V usage is TRBV2 and J usage is TRBJ2-7, with D perhaps TRBD2 (5 bases). This CDR3 is 12 amino acids long. Per the germline V gene, CDR1 is SNHLY and CDR2 is FYNNEI. V lost 7 bases and J 0 bases, leaving 7 bases between the germline ends. Filled out from reference TRBV2 and TRBJ2-7, the complete variable domain reads EPEVTQTPSHQVTQMGQEVILRCVPISNHLYFYWYRQILGQKVEFLVSFYNNEISEKSEIFDDQFSVERPDGSNFTLKIRSTKLEDSAMYFCASMRASYEQYFGPGTRLTVT.